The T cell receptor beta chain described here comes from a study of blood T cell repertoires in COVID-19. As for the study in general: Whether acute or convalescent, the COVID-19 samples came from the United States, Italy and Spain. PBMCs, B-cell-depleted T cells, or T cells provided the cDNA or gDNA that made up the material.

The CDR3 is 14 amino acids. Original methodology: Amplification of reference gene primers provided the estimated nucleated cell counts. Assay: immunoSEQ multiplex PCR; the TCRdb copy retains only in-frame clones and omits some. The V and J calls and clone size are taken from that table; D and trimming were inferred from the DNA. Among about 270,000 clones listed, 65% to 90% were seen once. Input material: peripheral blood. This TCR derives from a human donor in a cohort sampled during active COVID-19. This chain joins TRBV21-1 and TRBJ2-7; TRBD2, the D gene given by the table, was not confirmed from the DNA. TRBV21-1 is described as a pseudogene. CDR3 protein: CASSKVTSGEEQYF. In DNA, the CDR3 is TGTGCCAGCAGCAAAGTGACTAGCGGAGAAGAGCAGTACTTC.